The 30 T cell receptor beta chains listed next were all sequenced from one sample in a study of blood T cell repertoires in COVID-19. Method: immunoSEQ multiplex PCR; TCRdb's copy keeps in-frame clones and lacks some. Altogether approximately 60,000 clones are present, about 70% being singletons, with the ten largest covering about 50%. Source material: peripheral blood. The source of these receptors is a woman of 80 years or more with acute or convalescent COVID-19.

This chain joins TRBV24-1 and TRBJ2-1; 8 bases match TRBD1. J was trimmed by 9 bases and V by 5 bases; bases with no gene match: 5. Per the germline V gene, CDR1 is KGHDR and CDR2 is SFDVKD. CDR3 length: 13 amino acids. As DNA, the CDR3 is TGTGCCACCAGTGGGACAGGGACTCGTGAGCAGTTCTTC. This translates into CATSGTGTREQFF.

This chain uses TRBV21-1 with TRBJ2-1; whether TRBD1, the table's D call, matches the DNA was not checked. TRBV21-1 is described as a pseudogene. The CDR3 loop spans 14 amino acids. The CDR3 nucleotides are TGTGCTTTTGGCCAGGCTCAAAGCTACAATGAGCAGTTCTTC. Protein sequence: CAFGQAQSYNEQFF.

V and J are TRBV7-2 and TRBJ1-6; D is uncertain. This CDR3 is built from 14 residues. Germline values: CDR1 SGHTA, CDR2 FQGNSA. The V end lost 3 bases, the J end lost 7 bases, and 10 bases lay between the germline ends. The CDR3 loop is CASSFRRENSPLHF. The CDR3 DNA follows: TGTGCCAGCAGCTTCCGGAGGGAGAATTCACCCCTCCACTTT.

This chain connects TRBV18 to TRBJ1-1; possible D gene TRBD1, 6 bases. CDR3 size: 13 residues. V shed 5 bases and J shed 1 base, with 8 bases lying between them. Germline V lookup: CDR1 KGHSH, CDR2 LQKENI. The CDR3 DNA is TGTGCCAGCTCAGGGGGACAGAACACTGAAGCTTTCTTT. As protein: CASSGGQNTEAFF.

The rearrangement links TRBV7-9 to TRBJ2-2, with TRBD1 as a possible D gene (6 bases). The length of the CDR3 is 14 residues. The V and J ends lost 4 bases and 4 bases respectively, with 10 bases between them. The germline gives CDR1 SEHNR, CDR2 FQNEAQ (reference sequence). Here the CDR3 DNA reads TGTGCCAGCAGCTGGGGGCCGGGCACCGGGGAGCTGTTTTTT. It is translated as CASSWGPGTGELFF.

The V and J genes are TRBV9 and TRBJ2-1; D possibly corresponds to TRBD1 (6 bases). The V gene's germline CDR1 is SGDLS and CDR2 YYNGEE. The CDR3 is 14 residues long. V lost 0 bases, J lost 9 bases, and 13 bases lay in between. CDR3 nucleotide sequence: TGTGCCAGCAGCGTAGGGGGCCTAGGGGGTGAGCAGTTCTTC. Translating gives CASSVGGLGGEQFF.

The rearrangement uses TRBV2 and TRBJ2-3, with TRBD2 matching 7 bases. The CDR3 extends over 13 amino acids. Germline lookup yields CDR1 SNHLY and CDR2 FYNNEI. V lost 9 bases to trimming and J lost 3 bases; unmatched junction nucleotides: 6. CDR3 in DNA: TGTGCCAGTGCCCGCGGGAGAACAGATACGCAGTATTTT. It is translated as CASARGRTDTQYF.

Here the CDR3 DNA reads TGTGCCAGCAGGGGAGAGAAGAACACCGGGGAGCTGTTTTTT. This sequence encodes CASRGEKNTGELFF. The rearrangement uses TRBV2 and TRBJ2-2, with a weak D call TRBD2 (5 bases). The length of the CDR3 is 14 residues. Germline CDR1 is SNHLY and CDR2 is FYNNEI. Trimming pared 6 bases from V and 1 base from J, leaving 9 bases between. Combining the CDR3 with reference TRBV2 and TRBJ2-2 gives the whole variable domain EPEVTQTPSHQVTQMGQEVILRCVPISNHLYFYWYRQILGQKVEFLVSFYNNEISEKSEIFDDQFSVERPDGSNFTLKIRSTKLEDSAMYFCASRGEKNTGELFFGEGSRLTVL.

This chain joins TRBV7-6 and TRBJ2-3; TRBD2 might be the D (6 bases). The V end was cut by 4 bases, the J end by 6 bases, with 14 bases between. There are 14 residues in the CDR3. The germline CDR1 and CDR2 sequences are SGHVS and FNYEAQ. In DNA form, the CDR3 reads TGTGCCAGCAGCTGGGGACTTGGTACCGATACGCAGTATTTT. This codes for CASSWGLGTDTQYF.

The chain couples TRBV6-2 or TRBV6-3 to TRBJ2-7, with 8 bases fitting TRBD2. With V trimmed by 5 bases and J by 0 bases, 9 bases remained unmatched. Germline V gives CDR1 MNHEY, CDR2 SVGEGT. CDR3 size: 16 residues. The CDR3 loop is CASSPRGREVSYEQYF. Written as DNA, the CDR3 is TGTGCCAGCAGTCCCAGAGGGCGGGAGGTCTCCTACGAGCAGTACTTC.

CDR3 sequence (DNA): TGCGCCAGCAGCACGGGACAGCCAAATGAAAAACTGTTTTTT. As protein: CASSTGQPNEKLFF. The V gene is TRBV5-1, the J gene TRBJ1-4; 7 nucleotides line up with TRBD1. The CDR3 length is 14 residues. Germline V gene data show CDR1 as SGHRS and CDR2 as YFSETQ. With V trimmed by 4 bases and J by 5 bases, 5 bases remained unmatched.

The chain joins TRBV19 to TRBJ2-1; D is perhaps TRBD1 (6 bases). Per germline, CDR1 LNHDA and CDR2 SQIVND (reference sequence). This CDR3 region has 16 residues. V dropped 5 bases and J dropped 4 bases, with 18 bases sitting between them. The CDR3 region is CASSVTGASPYNEQFF. CDR3 sequence (DNA): TGTGCCAGTAGTGTGACAGGCGCAAGCCCTTACAATGAGCAGTTCTTC.

This clone was picked up a small number of times. This sequence joins TRBV7-3 and TRBJ2-7; 7 bases line up with TRBD1. The CDR3 runs to 13 residues. Germline trimming cut 2 bases from V and 5 bases from J; bases unmatched to any gene: 3. Germline V CDR1 and CDR2: SGHTA, FQGTGA. The CDR3 spells CASSLGTVNEQYF. The CDR3 DNA reads TGTGCCAGCAGCTTAGGGACAGTGAACGAGCAGTACTTC.

The chain uses TRBV28 and TRBJ2-1; possible D gene TRBD2, 6 bases. V was pared by 2 bases and J by 12 bases, with 11 bases between. Per germline, CDR1 MDHEN and CDR2 SYDVKM. This CDR3 has 12 residues. The CDR3 region is CASSLGRRGQFF. In nucleotides, the CDR3 is TGTGCCAGCAGTTTAGGAAGGAGGGGGCAGTTCTTC.

The chain carries TRBV28 and TRBJ2-1, with 8 bases fitting TRBD2. The ends lost 2 bases at V and 0 bases at J; junction bases unmatched: 6. The CDR3 covers 17 residues. Germline CDR1 and CDR2: MDHEN and SYDVKM. CDR3 sequence reads: CASSLPKSGSSYNEQFF. CDR3 sequence (DNA): TGTGCCAGCAGTTTACCCAAGAGCGGGAGCTCCTACAATGAGCAGTTCTTC.

This chain uses TRBV28 with TRBJ1-5; D is ambiguous. The V and J ends lost 3 bases and 4 bases respectively, with 10 bases between them. The CDR3 sequence is 14 residues long. Germline loops: CDR1 MDHEN, CDR2 SYDVKM. Here the CDR3 DNA reads TGTGCCAGCAGTTTGTGGCAGGCTAATCAGCCCCAGCATTTT. As protein: CASSLWQANQPQHF.

This chain uses TRBV7-9 with TRBJ2-4; 8 bases align to TRBD2. From germline, CDR1 is SEHNR and CDR2 FQNEAQ (reference sequence). With V trimmed by 4 bases and J by 6 bases, 11 bases remained unmatched. The CDR3 covers 16 residues. For the CDR3, the DNA is TGTGCCAGCAGCTGGGACTTAGCGGGAAGGTTAAACATTCAGTACTTC. As protein: CASSWDLAGRLNIQYF.

The chain links TRBV5-1 to TRBJ1-5; 7 bases map to TRBD1. Per germline, CDR1 SGHRS and CDR2 YFSETQ. This CDR3 has 15 residues. V dropped 5 bases and J dropped 3; count of bases not matched to a gene: 8. The CDR3 region has the DNA TGCGCCAGCAGGGAACGACAGGGTGACAATCAGCCCCAGCATTTT. As protein: CASRERQGDNQPQHF.

V usage is TRBV9 and J usage is TRBJ2-4; D might be TRBD1 (5 bases). Per the germline V gene, CDR1 is SGDLS and CDR2 is YYNGEE. Trimming removed 0 bases at V and 8 bases at J, with 12 bases between. This CDR3 comprises 14 residues. CDR3 DNA sequence: TGTGCCAGCAGCGTAGCTTCAGGGCCGGACATTCAGTACTTC. Amino acid sequence: CASSVASGPDIQYF.

The V and J genes are TRBV7-8 and TRBJ1-4; 7 nucleotides line up with TRBD1. Germline-derived CDR1 and CDR2 are SGHVS and FQNEAQ. This CDR3 comprises 14 residues. After removal of 5 bases from V and 8 bases from J, the junction contained 8 bases not matched to a gene. CDR3 loop: CASSPGGSGEKLFF. CDR3 nucleotide sequence: TGTGCCAGCAGCCCAGGGGGGTCTGGAGAAAAACTGTTTTTT. Full variable domain (missing parts from reference TRBV7-8 and TRBJ1-4): GAGVSQSPRYKVAKRGQDVALRCDPISGHVSLFWYQQALGQGPEFLTYFQNEAQLDKSGLPSDRFFAERPEGSVSTLKIQRTQQEDSAVYLCASSPGGSGEKLFFGSGTQLSVL.

This chain connects TRBV15 to TRBJ2-7; 8 nucleotides agree with TRBD2. Germline V gene lookup returns CDR1 LNHNV and CDR2 YYDKDF (reference sequence). Germline trimming cut 0 bases from V and 3 bases from J; bases unmatched to any gene: 4. CDR3 length: 15 amino acids. The CDR3 spells CATSRDPGGVYEQYF. Here the CDR3 DNA reads TGTGCCACCAGCAGAGATCCGGGAGGGGTCTACGAGCAGTACTTC. Combining the CDR3 with reference TRBV15 and TRBJ2-7 gives the whole variable domain DAMVIQNPRYQVTQFGKPVTLSCSQTLNHNVMYWYQQKSSQAPKLLFHYYDKDFNNEADTPDNFQSRRPNTSFCFLDIRSPGLGDTAMYLCATSRDPGGVYEQYFGPGTRLTVT.

This sequence joins TRBV27 and TRBJ2-3; D is possibly TRBD2 (6 bases). Trimming took off 10 bases at V and 0 bases at J, with 17 bases between the two ends. In germline, CDR1 is MNHEY, CDR2 SMNVEV (reference sequence). There are 15 residues in the CDR3. CDR3 residues: CATQGLRPSTDTQYF. DNA of the CDR3: TGTGCCACTCAGGGACTTCGACCTAGCACAGATACGCAGTATTTT.

The chain recombines TRBV5-1 with TRBJ2-4, with D unclear. The CDR3 covers 14 residues. CDR1 SGHRS and CDR2 YFSETQ come from the germline V gene. With 0 bases removed from V and 2 bases from J, the gap between germline ends came to 6 bases. The CDR3 DNA follows: TGCGCCAGCAGCTTGGGGAGTTCCAAAAACATTCAGTACTTC. Translating gives CASSLGSSKNIQYF.

This chain joins TRBV28 and TRBJ2-2, with D maybe TRBD2 (5 bases). CDR1 and CDR2 from the germline V gene are MDHEN and SYDVKM. V lost 9 bases and J lost 4, with 21 bases in between. The length of the CDR3 is 16 residues. The CDR3 DNA follows: TGTGCCAGTAAACCTAGAGGGCAGTTAAGCACCGGGGAGCTGTTTTTT. Its protein product is CASKPRGQLSTGELFF. The full variable domain, its missing parts supplied by reference TRBV28 and TRBJ2-2, is DVKVTQSSRYLVKRTGEKVFLECVQDMDHENMFWYRQDPGLGLRLIYFSYDVKMKEKGDIPEGYSVSREKKERFSLILESASTNQTSMYLCASKPRGQLSTGELFFGEGSRLTVL.

The chain couples TRBV5-4 to TRBJ2-5; 7 bases map to TRBD1. J gave up 4 bases and V 4 bases, and 4 bases lay outside the gene matches. The CDR3 consists of 13 residues. Germline V gene sequence: CDR1 SGHNT, CDR2 YYREEE (reference sequence). This chain's CDR3 is CASSQDRVETQYF. The DNA for the CDR3 is TGTGCCAGCAGCCAAGACAGGGTAGAGACCCAGTACTTC.

CDR3 bases: TGTGCCAGCAGTTCCGGGGACAGCCCAAACACTGAAGCTTTCTTT. Residues: CASSSGDSPNTEAFF. The chain uses TRBV28 and TRBJ1-1; 7 bases line up with TRBD1. This CDR3 is 15 amino acids long. Per the germline V gene, CDR1 is MDHEN and CDR2 is SYDVKM. V shed 4 bases, J shed 2 bases, and the junction held 7 bases outside the gene matches.

This clone has only a few counts. V gene TRBV27 combines with J gene TRBJ1-1; D is perhaps TRBD1 (5 bases). Trimming removed 0 bases at V and 2 bases at J, with 10 bases between. CDR3 size: 15 residues. Per germline, CDR1 MNHEY and CDR2 SMNVEV (reference sequence). This CDR3 is CASSLSAGLNTEAFF. The DNA for the CDR3 is TGTGCCAGCAGTTTATCTGCAGGGCTCAACACTGAAGCTTTCTTT.

V is TRBV6-5 and J is TRBJ1-1; weak D call: TRBD1 (5 bases). Germline V lookup: CDR1 MNHEY, CDR2 SVGAGI. The CDR3 runs to 15 residues. V shed 4 bases and J shed 1 base, with 13 bases lying between them. The CDR3 loop reads CASSSRQRSNTEAFF. CDR3 DNA sequence: TGTGCCAGCAGTTCGCGACAGCGATCGAACACTGAAGCTTTCTTT.

The chain joins TRBV5-1 to TRBJ2-7, with 7 bases matching TRBD1. The CDR3 extends over 13 amino acids. Germline CDR1 is SGHRS and CDR2 is YFSETQ. The V gene end was trimmed by 4 bases and the J gene end by 0 bases; junction bases not matched to a gene: 1. In DNA form, the CDR3 reads TGCGCCAGCAGCAGACAGGGCTCCTACGAGCAGTACTTC. Translation: CASSRQGSYEQYF.

V usage is TRBV28 and J usage is TRBJ1-1; TRBD1 matches 7 bases. With 0 bases clipped from V and 0 bases from J, the junction kept 10 bases outside the gene matches. The CDR3 covers 18 residues. The germline V gene encodes CDR1 MDHEN and CDR2 SYDVKM. The CDR3 DNA sequence: TGTGCCAGCAGTTTATGGGGAAGACGACAGGGTCTGAACACTGAAGCTTTCTTT. This gives the protein CASSLWGRRQGLNTEAFF.